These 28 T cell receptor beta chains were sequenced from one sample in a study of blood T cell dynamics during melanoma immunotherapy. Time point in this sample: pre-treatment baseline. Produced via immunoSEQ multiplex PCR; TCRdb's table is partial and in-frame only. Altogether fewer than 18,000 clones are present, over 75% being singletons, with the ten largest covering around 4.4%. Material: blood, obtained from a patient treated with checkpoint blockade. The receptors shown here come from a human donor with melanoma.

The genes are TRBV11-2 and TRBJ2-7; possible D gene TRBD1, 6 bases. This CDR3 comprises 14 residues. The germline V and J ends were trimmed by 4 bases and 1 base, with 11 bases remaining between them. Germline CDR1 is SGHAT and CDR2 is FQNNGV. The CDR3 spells CASSSFTGSYEQYF. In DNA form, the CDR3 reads TGTGCCAGCAGCTCGTTTACAGGGTCCTACGAGCAGTACTTC.

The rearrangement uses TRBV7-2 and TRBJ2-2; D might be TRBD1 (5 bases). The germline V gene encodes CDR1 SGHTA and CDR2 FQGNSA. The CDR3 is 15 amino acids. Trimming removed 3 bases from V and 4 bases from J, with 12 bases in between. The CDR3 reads CASSFAPGRTGELFF. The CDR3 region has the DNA TGTGCCAGCAGCTTCGCCCCAGGGCGCACCGGGGAGCTGTTTTTT.

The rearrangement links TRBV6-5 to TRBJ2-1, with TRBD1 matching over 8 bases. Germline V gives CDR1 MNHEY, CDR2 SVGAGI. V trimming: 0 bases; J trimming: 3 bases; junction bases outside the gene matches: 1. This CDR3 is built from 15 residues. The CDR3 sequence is CASSYSQGGYNEQFF. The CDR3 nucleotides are TGTGCCAGCAGTTACTCACAGGGGGGCTACAATGAGCAGTTCTTC.

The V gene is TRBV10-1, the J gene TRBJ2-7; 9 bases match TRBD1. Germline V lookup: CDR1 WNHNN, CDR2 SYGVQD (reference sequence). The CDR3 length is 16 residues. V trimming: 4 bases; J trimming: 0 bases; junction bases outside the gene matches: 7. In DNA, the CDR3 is TGCGCCAGCAGTGCTGGGACAGGGAAGAGCTCCTACGAGCAGTACTTC. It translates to CASSAGTGKSSYEQYF.

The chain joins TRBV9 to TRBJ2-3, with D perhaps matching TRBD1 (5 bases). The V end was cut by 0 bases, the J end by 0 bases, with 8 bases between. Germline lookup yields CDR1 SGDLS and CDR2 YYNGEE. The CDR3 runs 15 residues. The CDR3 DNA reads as TGTGCCAGCAGCGTAGAAGGGGTCAGCACAGATACGCAGTATTTT. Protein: CASSVEGVSTDTQYF. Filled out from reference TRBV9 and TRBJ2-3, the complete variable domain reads DSGVTQTPKHLITATGQRVTLRCSPRSGDLSVYWYQQSLDQGLQFLIQYYNGEERAKGNILERFSAQQFPDLHSELNLSSLELGDSALYFCASSVEGVSTDTQYFGPGTRLTVL.

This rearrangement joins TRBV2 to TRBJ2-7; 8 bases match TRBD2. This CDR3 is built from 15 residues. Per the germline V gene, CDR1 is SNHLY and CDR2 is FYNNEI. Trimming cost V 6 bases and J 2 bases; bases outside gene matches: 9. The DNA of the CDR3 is TGTGCCAGCAGGGGTTGGACTAGCCCAACCTACGAGCAGTACTTC. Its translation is CASRGWTSPTYEQYF.

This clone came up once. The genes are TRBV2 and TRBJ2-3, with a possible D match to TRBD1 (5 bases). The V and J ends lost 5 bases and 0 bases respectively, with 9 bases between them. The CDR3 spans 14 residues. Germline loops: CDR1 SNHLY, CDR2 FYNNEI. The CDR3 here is CASSTTASTDTQYF. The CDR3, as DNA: TGTGCCAGCAGTACGACAGCTAGCACAGATACGCAGTATTTT.

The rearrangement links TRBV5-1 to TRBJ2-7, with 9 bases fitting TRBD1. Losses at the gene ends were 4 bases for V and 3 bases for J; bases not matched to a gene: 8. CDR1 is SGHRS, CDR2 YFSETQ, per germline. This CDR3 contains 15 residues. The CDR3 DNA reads TGCGCCAGCAGCGCGGACGGACAGGGGTTCTACGAGCAGTACTTC. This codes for CASSADGQGFYEQYF.

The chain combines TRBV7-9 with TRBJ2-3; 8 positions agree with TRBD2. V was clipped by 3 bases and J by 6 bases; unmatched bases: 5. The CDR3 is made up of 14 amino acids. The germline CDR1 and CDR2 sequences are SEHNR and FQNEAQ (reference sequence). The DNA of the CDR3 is TGTGCCAGCAGCTTGCGGGGGGTTCAGGATACGCAGTATTTT. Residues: CASSLRGVQDTQYF.

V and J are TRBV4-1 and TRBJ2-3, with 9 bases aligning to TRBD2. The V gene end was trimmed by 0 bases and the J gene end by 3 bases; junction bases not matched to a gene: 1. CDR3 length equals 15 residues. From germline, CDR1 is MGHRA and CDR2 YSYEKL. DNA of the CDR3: TGCGCCAGCAGCCAAGAGGGACTAGCTACAGATACGCAGTATTTT. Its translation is CASSQEGLATDTQYF.

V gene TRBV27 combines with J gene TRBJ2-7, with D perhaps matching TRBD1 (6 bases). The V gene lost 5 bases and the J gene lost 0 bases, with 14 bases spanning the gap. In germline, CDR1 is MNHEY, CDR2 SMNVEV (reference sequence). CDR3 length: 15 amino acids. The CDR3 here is CASSTRQVSSYEQYF. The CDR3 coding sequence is TGTGCCAGCAGTACCAGACAGGTTAGCTCCTACGAGCAGTACTTC.

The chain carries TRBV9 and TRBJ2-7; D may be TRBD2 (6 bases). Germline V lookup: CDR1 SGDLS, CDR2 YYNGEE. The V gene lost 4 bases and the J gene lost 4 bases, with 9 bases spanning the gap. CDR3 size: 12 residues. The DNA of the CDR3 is TGTGCCAGCAGCCGGGACTTTTACGAGCAGTACTTC. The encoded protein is CASSRDFYEQYF. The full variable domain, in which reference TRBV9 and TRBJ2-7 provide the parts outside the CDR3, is DSGVTQTPKHLITATGQRVTLRCSPRSGDLSVYWYQQSLDQGLQFLIQYYNGEERAKGNILERFSAQQFPDLHSELNLSSLELGDSALYFCASSRDFYEQYFGPGTRLTVT.

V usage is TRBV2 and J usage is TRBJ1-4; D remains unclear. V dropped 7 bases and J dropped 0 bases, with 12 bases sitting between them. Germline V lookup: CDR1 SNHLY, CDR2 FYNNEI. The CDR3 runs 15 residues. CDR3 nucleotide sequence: TGTGCCAGCAACCGGCCGGTTTCAACTAATGAAAAACTGTTTTTT. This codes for CASNRPVSTNEKLFF.

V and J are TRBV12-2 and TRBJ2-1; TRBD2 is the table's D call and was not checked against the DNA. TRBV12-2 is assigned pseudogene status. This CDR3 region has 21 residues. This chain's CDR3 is CASRYPGTSGGALQSYNEQFF. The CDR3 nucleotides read TGTGCAAGTCGCTATCCCGGGACTAGCGGGGGGGCCCTACAATCCTACAATGAGCAGTTCTTC.

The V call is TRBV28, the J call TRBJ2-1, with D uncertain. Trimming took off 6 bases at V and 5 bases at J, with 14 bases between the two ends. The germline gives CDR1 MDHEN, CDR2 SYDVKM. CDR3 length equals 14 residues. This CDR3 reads CASSLSPRNNEQFF. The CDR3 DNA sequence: TGTGCCAGCAGCCTTTCCCCTAGGAACAATGAGCAGTTCTTC.

The CDR3 DNA sequence: TGTGCCAGCAGCGTAGTCGGGGAGACAGATACGCAGTATTTT. Amino acid sequence: CASSVVGETDTQYF. The V and J genes are TRBV9 and TRBJ2-3; TRBD2 might be the D (5 bases). The germline V gene has CDR1 SGDLS and CDR2 YYNGEE. Trimming shortened V by 0 bases and J by 3 bases, and 8 bases separated the two germline ends. The length of the CDR3 is 14 residues.

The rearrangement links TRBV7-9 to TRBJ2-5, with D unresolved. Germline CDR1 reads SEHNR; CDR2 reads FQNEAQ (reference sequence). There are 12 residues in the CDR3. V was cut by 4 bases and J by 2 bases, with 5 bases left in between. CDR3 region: CASSSLQETQYF. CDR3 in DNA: TGTGCCAGCAGCTCACTGCAAGAGACCCAGTACTTC.

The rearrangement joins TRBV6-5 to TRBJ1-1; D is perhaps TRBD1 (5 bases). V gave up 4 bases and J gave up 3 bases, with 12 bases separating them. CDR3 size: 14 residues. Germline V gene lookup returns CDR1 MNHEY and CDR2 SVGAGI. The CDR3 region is CASSFGGYDTEAFF. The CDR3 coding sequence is TGTGCCAGCAGTTTCGGGGGTTACGACACTGAAGCTTTCTTT.

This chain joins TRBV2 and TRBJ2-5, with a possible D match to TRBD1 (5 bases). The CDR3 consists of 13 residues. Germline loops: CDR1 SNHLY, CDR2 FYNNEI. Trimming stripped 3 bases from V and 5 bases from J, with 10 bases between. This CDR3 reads CASSDQGGETQYF. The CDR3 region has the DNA TGTGCCAGCAGTGACCAGGGTGGGGAGACCCAGTACTTC.

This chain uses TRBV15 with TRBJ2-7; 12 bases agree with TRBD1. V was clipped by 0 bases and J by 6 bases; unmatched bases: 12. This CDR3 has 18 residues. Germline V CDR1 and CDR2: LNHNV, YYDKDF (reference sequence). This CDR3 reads CATSRDRLGGTGGGEQYF. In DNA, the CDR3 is TGTGCCACCAGCAGAGATCGGCTAGGAGGGACAGGGGGCGGCGAGCAGTACTTC.

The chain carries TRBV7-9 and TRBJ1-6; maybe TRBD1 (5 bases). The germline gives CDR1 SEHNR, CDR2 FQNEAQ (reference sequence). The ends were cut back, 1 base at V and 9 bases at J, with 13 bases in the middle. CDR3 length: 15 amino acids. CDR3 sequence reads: CASSLVSGKGSPLHF. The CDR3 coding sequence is TGTGCCAGCAGCTTAGTTTCAGGGAAGGGTTCACCCCTCCACTTT. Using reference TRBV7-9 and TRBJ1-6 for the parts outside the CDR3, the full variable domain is DTGVSQNPRHKITKRGQNVTFRCDPISEHNRLYWYRQTLGQGPEFLTYFQNEAQLEKSRLLSDRFSAERPKGSFSTLEIQRTEQGDSAMYLCASSLVSGKGSPLHFGNGTRLTVT.

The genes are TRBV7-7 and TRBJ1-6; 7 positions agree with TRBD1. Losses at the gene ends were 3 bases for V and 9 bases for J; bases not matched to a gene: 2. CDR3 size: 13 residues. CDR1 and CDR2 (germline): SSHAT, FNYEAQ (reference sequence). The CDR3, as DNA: TGTGCCAGCAGCTTGGCAGGGGGTTCACCCCTCCACTTT. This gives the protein CASSLAGGSPLHF.

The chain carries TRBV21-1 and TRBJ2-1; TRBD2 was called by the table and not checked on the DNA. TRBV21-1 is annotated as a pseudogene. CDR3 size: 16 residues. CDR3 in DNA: TGTGCCAGCAGCAAATATCAGGGACTAGTGCCCAATGAGCAGTTCTTC. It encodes CASSKYQGLVPNEQFF.

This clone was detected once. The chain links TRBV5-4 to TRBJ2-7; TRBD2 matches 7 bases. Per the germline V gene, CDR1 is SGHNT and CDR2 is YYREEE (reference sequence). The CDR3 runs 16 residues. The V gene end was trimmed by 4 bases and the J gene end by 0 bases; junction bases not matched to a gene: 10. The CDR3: CASSRGDWSFSYEQYF. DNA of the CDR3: TGTGCCAGCAGCCGGGGGGACTGGTCGTTCTCCTACGAGCAGTACTTC.

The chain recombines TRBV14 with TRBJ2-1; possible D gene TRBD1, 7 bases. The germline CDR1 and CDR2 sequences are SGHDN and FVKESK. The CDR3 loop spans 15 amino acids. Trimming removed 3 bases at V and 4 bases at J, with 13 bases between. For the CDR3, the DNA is TGTGCCAGCAGCCATACCAGGGGGAGGTACAATGAGCAGTTCTTC. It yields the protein CASSHTRGRYNEQFF.

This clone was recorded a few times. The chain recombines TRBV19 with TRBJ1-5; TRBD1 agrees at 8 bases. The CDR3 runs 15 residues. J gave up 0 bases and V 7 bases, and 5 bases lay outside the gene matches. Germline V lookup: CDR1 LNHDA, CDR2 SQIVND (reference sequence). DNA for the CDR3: TGTGCCAGTACCCTACAGGGGGTTAGCAATCAGCCCCAGCATTTT. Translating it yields CASTLQGVSNQPQHF.

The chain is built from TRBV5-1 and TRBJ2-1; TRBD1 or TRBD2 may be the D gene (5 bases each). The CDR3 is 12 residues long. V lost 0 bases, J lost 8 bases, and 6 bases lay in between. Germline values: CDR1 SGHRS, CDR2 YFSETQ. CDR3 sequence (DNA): TGCGCCAGCAGCTTGGTGGGGGATGAGCAGTTCTTC. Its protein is CASSLVGDEQFF.

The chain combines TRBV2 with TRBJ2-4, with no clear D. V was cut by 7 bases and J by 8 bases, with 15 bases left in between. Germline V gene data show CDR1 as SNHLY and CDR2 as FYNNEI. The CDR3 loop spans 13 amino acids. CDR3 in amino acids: CASIRQPEDIQYF. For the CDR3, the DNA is TGTGCCAGCATTAGACAACCTGAGGACATTCAGTACTTC.